Shown below are 13 T cell receptor beta chains from a single sample sequenced in a study of spatial heterogeneity in lung cancer. Each CDR3 protein gets one entry after TCRdb re-called the 5' RACE reads with MiXCR. Of about 27,000 distinct CDR3 sequences in the sample, roughly 5.7% were seen once. The time point: blood at routine non-recurrence follow-up after resection. The sample here was PBMCs, taken at follow-up. The receptors stem from a female donor with early-stage non-small cell lung cancer.

This clonotype was detected ten times or more. J is TRBJ2-1 and V is TRBV6-1, with 12 nucleotides matching TRBD2. Germline CDR1 reads MNHNS; CDR2 reads SASEGT. This CDR3 is 15 amino acids long. J was trimmed by 12 bases and V by 4 bases; bases with no gene match: 10. CDR3 residues: CASSVRLAGGAGQFF. The CDR3 bases are TGTGCCAGCAGTGTCCGGCTAGCGGGAGGGGCGGGGCAGTTCTTC.

This clonotype was detected many times. The rearrangement links TRBV6-1 to TRBJ2-7; 8 bases match TRBD2. The trim removed 6 bases at V and 4 bases at J, leaving 8 bases unmatched. Looked up from germline, CDR1 is MNHNS and CDR2 is SASEGT. The CDR3 consists of 14 residues. The CDR3 DNA follows: TGTGCCAGCAGGACGACGGGAGGGCCTTACGAGCAGTACTTC. Translating it yields CASRTTGGPYEQYF.

This clonotype was recorded many times. The J gene is TRBJ2-2, the V gene TRBV3-1; D remains ambiguous. Germline V gene data show CDR1 as LGHDT and CDR2 as YNNKEL (reference sequence). CDR3 length: 13 residues. V lost 4 bases to trimming and J lost 1 base, with 4 bases between them. CDR3 amino acids: CASSRGNTGELFF. CDR3 coding DNA: TGTGCCAGCAGCCGGGGGAACACCGGGGAGCTGTTTTTT.

This CDR3 reads CASSEWVAQETQYF. The CDR3 DNA sequence: TGTGCCAGCAGTGAATGGGTAGCGCAAGAGACCCAGTACTTC. The chain links TRBV2 to TRBJ2-5, with D possibly matching TRBD2 (5 bases). The CDR3 spans 14 residues. The V gene's germline CDR1 is SNHLY and CDR2 FYNNEI. V was cut by 2 bases and J by 2 bases, with 9 bases left in between.

This clonotype was counted at least ten times. The chain carries TRBV12-3 or TRBV12-4 and TRBJ2-2; 8 positions agree with TRBD1. V was pared by 5 bases and J by 1 base, with 3 bases of the junction left unmatched. This CDR3 comprises 15 residues. CDR3 bases: TGTGCCAGCAGTGCACAGGGGGGGAACACCGGGGAGCTGTTTTTT. It is translated as CASSAQGGNTGELFF.

This clonotype was observed many times. The chain is built from TRBV7-2 and TRBJ2-5; D is undetermined. Trimming took off 10 bases at V and 1 base at J, with 10 bases between the two ends. CDR3 length equals 12 residues. CDR1 is SGHTA, CDR2 FQGNSA, per germline. DNA for the CDR3: TGTGCCATCGCGCTTTCCCAAGAGACCCAGTACTTC. Translation gives CAIALSQETQYF.

V and J are TRBV7-6 and TRBJ2-5; D not certain. Deletions cut 8 bases from V and 2 bases from J, with 12 bases between. The CDR3 totals 13 residues. Germline CDR1 SGHVS, CDR2 FNYEAQ. The CDR3 is CASARGRQETQYF. In DNA, the CDR3 is TGTGCCAGCGCCCGAGGACGGCAAGAGACCCAGTACTTC.

With regard to this clonotype: Mismatch with germline at one junction end may stem from a read error. The CDR3 region has the DNA TGTGCCAGCAGCCTAGCGGGAGGTGGGTCCTACGAGCAGTACTTC. This gives the protein CASSLAGGGSYEQYF. The rearrangement joins TRBV11-1 to TRBJ2-7, with 11 bases matching TRBD2. The CDR3 runs to 15 residues. Germline assignment: CDR1 SGHAT and CDR2 FQDESV (reference sequence).

This clonotype came up many times. V usage is TRBV7-2 and J usage is TRBJ2-3; possibly TRBD2 for D (5 bases). This CDR3 contains 14 residues. The V end was cut by 3 bases, the J end by 6 bases, with 13 bases between. Germline V gene data show CDR1 as SGHTA and CDR2 as FQGNSA. CDR3 amino acids: CASSFEGAGDTQYF. The CDR3 nucleotides read TGTGCCAGCAGCTTTGAGGGAGCCGGGGATACGCAGTATTTT. Supplemented by reference TRBV7-2 and TRBJ2-3, the full variable domain reads GAGVSQSPSNKVTEKGKDVELRCDPISGHTALYWYRQSLGQGLEFLIYFQGNSAPDKSGLPSDRFSAERTGGSVSTLTIQRTQQEDSAVYLCASSFEGAGDTQYFGPGTRLTVL.

V usage is TRBV3-1 and J usage is TRBJ2-2; D possibly corresponds to TRBD2 (6 bases). The germline CDR1 and CDR2 sequences are LGHDT and YNNKEL (reference sequence). Trimming took off 5 bases at V and 7 bases at J, with 14 bases between the two ends. The CDR3 is 14 amino acids. For the CDR3, the DNA is TGTGCCAGCAGCTTTCCGGGGAGGATCGGGGAGCTGTTTTTT. Translating it yields CASSFPGRIGELFF.

This clonotype was seen ten or more times. The chain joins TRBV7-2 to TRBJ2-3; 8 nucleotides line up with TRBD2. The CDR3 length is 16 residues. Germline V gives CDR1 SGHTA, CDR2 FQGNSA. V gave up 5 bases and J gave up 1 base; unmatched junction bases: 8. The CDR3 spells CASSRKGRGGTDTQYF. CDR3 DNA sequence: TGTGCCAGCAGCCGAAAGGGGCGGGGGGGCACAGATACGCAGTATTTT.

This clonotype appeared many times. The chain employs TRBV15 and TRBJ2-2, with a weak D call TRBD2 (5 bases). This CDR3 has 15 residues. Per germline, CDR1 LNHNV and CDR2 YYDKDF (reference sequence). With 2 bases removed from V and 4 bases from J, the gap between germline ends came to 11 bases. In DNA, the CDR3 is TGTGCCACCAGCAGACATAAAGGAGGCACCGGGGAGCTGTTTTTT. This codes for CATSRHKGGTGELFF.

This clonotype showed up many times. The V gene is TRBV27, the J gene TRBJ2-1, with 10 bases that match TRBD2. The CDR3 is made up of 17 amino acids. V trimming: 5 bases; J trimming: 3 bases; junction bases outside the gene matches: 10. The germline gives CDR1 MNHEY, CDR2 SMNVEV (reference sequence). CDR3 in amino acids: CASSLRTSGENYNEQFF. As DNA, the CDR3 is TGTGCCAGCAGTCTACGGACTAGCGGAGAAAACTACAATGAGCAGTTCTTC.